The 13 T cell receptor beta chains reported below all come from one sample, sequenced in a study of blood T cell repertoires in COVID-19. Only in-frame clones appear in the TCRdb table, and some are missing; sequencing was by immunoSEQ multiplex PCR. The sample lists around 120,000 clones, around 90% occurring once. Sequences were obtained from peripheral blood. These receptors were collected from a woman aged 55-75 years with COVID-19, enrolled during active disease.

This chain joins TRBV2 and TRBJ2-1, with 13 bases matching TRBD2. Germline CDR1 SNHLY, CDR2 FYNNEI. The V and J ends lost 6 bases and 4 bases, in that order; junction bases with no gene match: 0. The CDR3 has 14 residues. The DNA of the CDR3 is TGTGCCAGCAGGGGACTAGCGGGATACAATGAGCAGTTCTTC. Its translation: CASRGLAGYNEQFF.

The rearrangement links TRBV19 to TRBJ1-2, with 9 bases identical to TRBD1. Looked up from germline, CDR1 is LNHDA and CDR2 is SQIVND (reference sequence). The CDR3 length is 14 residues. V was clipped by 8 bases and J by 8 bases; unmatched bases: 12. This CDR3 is CASGETGGGKGYTF. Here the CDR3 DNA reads TGTGCCAGTGGCGAGACAGGGGGAGGGAAAGGCTACACCTTC.

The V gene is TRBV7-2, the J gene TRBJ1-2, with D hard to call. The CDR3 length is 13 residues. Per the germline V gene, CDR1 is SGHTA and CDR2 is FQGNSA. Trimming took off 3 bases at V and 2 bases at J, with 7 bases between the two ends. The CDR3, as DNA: TGTGCCAGCAGCTTGCGAGGAAACTATGGCTACACCTTC. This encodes CASSLRGNYGYTF. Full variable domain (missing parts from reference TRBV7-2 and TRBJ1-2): GAGVSQSPSNKVTEKGKDVELRCDPISGHTALYWYRQSLGQGLEFLIYFQGNSAPDKSGLPSDRFSAERTGGSVSTLTIQRTQQEDSAVYLCASSLRGNYGYTFGSGTRLTVV.

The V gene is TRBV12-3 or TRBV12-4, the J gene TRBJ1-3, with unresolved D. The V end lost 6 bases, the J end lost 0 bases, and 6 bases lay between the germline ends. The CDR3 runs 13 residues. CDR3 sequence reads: CASSLFSGNTIYF. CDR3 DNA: TGTGCCAGCAGCCTTTTCTCTGGAAACACCATATATTTT.

The CDR3 reads CASSLAGTYNEQFF. The DNA for the CDR3 is TGTGCCAGCAGCTTAGCCGGGACCTACAATGAGCAGTTCTTC. The chain joins TRBV7-2 to TRBJ2-1, with D maybe TRBD2 (5 bases). This CDR3 is built from 14 residues. Trimming took off 0 bases at V and 2 bases at J, with 5 bases between the two ends. From germline, CDR1 is SGHTA and CDR2 FQGNSA.

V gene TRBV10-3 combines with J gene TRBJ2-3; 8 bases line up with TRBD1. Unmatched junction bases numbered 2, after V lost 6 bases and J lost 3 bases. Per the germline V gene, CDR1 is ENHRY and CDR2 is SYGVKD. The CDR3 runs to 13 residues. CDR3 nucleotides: TGTGCCATCAGGAGGACAGGGACAGATACGCAGTATTTT. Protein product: CAIRRTGTDTQYF.

The CDR3 reads CASSQDRISNQPQHF. The CDR3 nucleotides read TGCGCCAGCAGCCAAGACAGGATAAGCAATCAGCCCCAGCATTTT. The V and J genes are TRBV4-1 and TRBJ1-5, with D uncertain. With 0 bases removed from V and 1 base from J, the gap between germline ends came to 7 bases. Germline values: CDR1 MGHRA, CDR2 YSYEKL. There are 15 residues in the CDR3.

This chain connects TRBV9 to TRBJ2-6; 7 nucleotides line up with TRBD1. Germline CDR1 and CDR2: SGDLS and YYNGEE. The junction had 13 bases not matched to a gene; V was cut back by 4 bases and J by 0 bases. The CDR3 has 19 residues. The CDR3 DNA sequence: TGTGCCAGCAGCACCCGGGACAGACCTGGCAGCTCTGGGGCCAACGTCCTGACTTTC. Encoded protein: CASSTRDRPGSSGANVLTF.

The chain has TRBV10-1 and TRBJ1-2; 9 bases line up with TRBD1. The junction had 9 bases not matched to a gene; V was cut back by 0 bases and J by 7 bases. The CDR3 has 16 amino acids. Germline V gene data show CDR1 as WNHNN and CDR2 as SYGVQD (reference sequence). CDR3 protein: CASSESVQGARGGYTF. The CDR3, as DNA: TGCGCCAGCAGTGAGTCCGTACAGGGGGCGAGAGGTGGCTACACCTTC.

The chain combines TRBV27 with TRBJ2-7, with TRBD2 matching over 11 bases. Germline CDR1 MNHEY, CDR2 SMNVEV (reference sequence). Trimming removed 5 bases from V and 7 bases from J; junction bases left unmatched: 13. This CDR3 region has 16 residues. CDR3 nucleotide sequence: TGTGCCAGCAGTCCAAGGTTTAGCGGGGGGGTTGAGGAGCAGTACTTC. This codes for CASSPRFSGGVEEQYF.

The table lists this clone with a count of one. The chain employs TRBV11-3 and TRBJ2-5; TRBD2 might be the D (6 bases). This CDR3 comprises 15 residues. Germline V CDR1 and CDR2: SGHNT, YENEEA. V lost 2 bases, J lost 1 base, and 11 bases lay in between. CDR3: CASSLYGGGQETQYF. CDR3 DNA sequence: TGTGCCAGCAGCTTATACGGGGGAGGCCAAGAGACCCAGTACTTC. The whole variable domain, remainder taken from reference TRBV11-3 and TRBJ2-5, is EAGVVQSPRYKIIEKKQPVAFWCNPISGHNTLYWYLQNLGQGPELLIRYENEEAVDDSQLPKDRFSAERLKGVDSTLKIQPAELGDSAVYLCASSLYGGGQETQYFGPGTRLLVL.

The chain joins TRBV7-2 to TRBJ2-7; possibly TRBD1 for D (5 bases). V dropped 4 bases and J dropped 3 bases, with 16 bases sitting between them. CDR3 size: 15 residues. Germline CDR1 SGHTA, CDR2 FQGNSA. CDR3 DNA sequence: TGTGCCAGCAGCTCAAACCGACAGAGAATCTACGAGCAGTACTTC. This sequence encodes CASSSNRQRIYEQYF.

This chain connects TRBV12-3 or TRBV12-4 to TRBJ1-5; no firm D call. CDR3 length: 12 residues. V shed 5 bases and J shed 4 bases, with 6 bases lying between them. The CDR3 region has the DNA TGTGCCAGCAGTCGCGATAATCAGCCCCAGCATTTT. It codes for CASSRDNQPQHF.